This entry features one T cell receptor beta chain sequence. Trimming shortened V by 0 bases and J by 6 bases, and 13 bases separated the two germline ends. This CDR3 comprises 15 residues. CDR1 and CDR2 from the germline V gene are KGHSH and LQKENI. Membership in each cohort depended on participant-reported clinical history. Sequencing used immunoSEQ multiplex PCR; TCRdb keeps in-frame clones, though not all of them. The table records approximately 260,000 clones, over 80% of them present only once. This entry is derived from a study of blood T cell repertoires in COVID-19. Study details: PBMCs, B-cell-depleted T cells, or T cells provided the cDNA or gDNA that made up the material.

This chain connects TRBV18 to TRBJ2-3, with D uncertain. The clonotype comes from a woman aged 18-29 years who had recovered from COVID-19. Material: PBMCs or T cells enriched from blood (not recorded which). CDR3 sequence reads: CASSPPSQAPDTQYF. The CDR3 DNA is TGTGCCAGCTCACCACCGTCCCAGGCCCCGGATACGCAGTATTTT. Together with reference TRBV18 and TRBJ2-3, the CDR3 gives the full variable domain: NAGVMQNPRHLVRRRGQEARLRCSPMKGHSHVYWYRQLPEEGLKFMVYLQKENIIDESGMPKERFSAEFPKEGPSILRIQQVVRGDSAAYFCASSPPSQAPDTQYFGPGTRLTVL.